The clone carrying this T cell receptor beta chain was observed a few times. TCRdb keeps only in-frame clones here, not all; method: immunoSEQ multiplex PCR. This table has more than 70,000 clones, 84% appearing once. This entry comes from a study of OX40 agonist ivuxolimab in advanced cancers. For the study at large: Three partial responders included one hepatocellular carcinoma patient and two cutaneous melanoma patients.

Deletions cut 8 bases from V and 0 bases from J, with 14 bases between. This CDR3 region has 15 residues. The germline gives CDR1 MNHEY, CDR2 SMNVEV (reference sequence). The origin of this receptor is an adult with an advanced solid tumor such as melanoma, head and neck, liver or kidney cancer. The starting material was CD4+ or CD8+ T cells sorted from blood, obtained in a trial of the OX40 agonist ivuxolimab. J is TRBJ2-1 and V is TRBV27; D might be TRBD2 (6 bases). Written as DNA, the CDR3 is TGTGCCAGCGCGGGACTCGCAAGCTCCTACAATGAGCAGTTCTTC. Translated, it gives CASAGLASSYNEQFF.